This is a list of T cell receptor beta chains from one sample in a study of blood T cell repertoires in COVID-19. Assay: immunoSEQ multiplex PCR; the TCRdb copy retains only in-frame clones and omits some. In the table there are about 140,000 clones, around nine tenths of which are singletons. The sample was peripheral blood. The origin of the receptors is a woman in her thirties or forties with acute or convalescent COVID-19. The CDR3 runs from the conserved cysteine through the conserved F or W. Fields, in order: V gene, clone size, CDR3 length, J gene, D gene, CDR3 protein, CDR3 DNA. A D gene is named only where the DNA matches it firmly. Only some rows state a clone size, as once, few, many or a class for expanded clones.

v_call: TRBV3-1/TRBV3-2; clone_size: NA; cdr3_length: 16; j_call: TRBJ2-1; d_call: TRBD1; cdr3_aa: CASSHLRDRGLNEQFF; cdr3_nt: TGTGCCAGCAGTCACCTCCGGGACAGGGGACTCAATGAGCAGTTCTTC
v_call: TRBV18; clone_size: NA; cdr3_length: 15; j_call: TRBJ2-2; d_call: NA; cdr3_aa: CASSPQEYNTGELFF; cdr3_nt: TGTGCCAGCTCACCGCAGGAATACAACACCGGGGAGCTGTTTTTT
v_call: TRBV19; clone_size: NA; cdr3_length: 13; j_call: TRBJ2-7; d_call: TRBD1; cdr3_aa: CASSIQTGGEQYF; cdr3_nt: TGTGCCAGTAGTATCCAAACAGGGGGCGAGCAGTACTTC
v_call: TRBV27; clone_size: NA; cdr3_length: 17; j_call: TRBJ1-6; d_call: NA; cdr3_aa: CASSSAGQSSYNSPLHF; cdr3_nt: TGTGCCAGCAGTTCCGCCGGACAGAGCTCCTATAATTCACCCCTCCACTTT
v_call: TRBV6-2/TRBV6-3; clone_size: NA; cdr3_length: 14; j_call: TRBJ1-2; d_call: NA; cdr3_aa: CASSVIGGNYGYTF; cdr3_nt: TGTGCCAGCAGTGTTATCGGGGGTAACTATGGCTACACCTTC
v_call: TRBV2; clone_size: NA; cdr3_length: 11; j_call: TRBJ2-2; d_call: NA; cdr3_aa: CASSRTGELFF; cdr3_nt: TGTGCCAGCTCGCGGACCGGGGAGCTGTTTTTT
v_call: TRBV23-1; clone_size: NA; cdr3_length: 15; j_call: TRBJ2-7; d_call: NA; cdr3_aa: CASRLKLAIGNEQYF; cdr3_nt: TGCGCCAGCAGACTGAAGCTAGCGATTGGCAACGAGCAGTACTTC
v_call: TRBV6-2/TRBV6-3; clone_size: NA; cdr3_length: 14; j_call: TRBJ2-4; d_call: NA; cdr3_aa: CASSYSVGGNIQYF; cdr3_nt: TGTGCCAGCAGTTACTCAGTGGGGGGAAACATTCAGTACTTC
v_call: TRBV5-1; clone_size: NA; cdr3_length: 15; j_call: TRBJ1-2; d_call: TRBD1; cdr3_aa: CASSLRDRGRDGYTF; cdr3_nt: TGCGCCAGCAGCTTGAGGGACAGGGGGCGAGATGGCTACACCTTC
v_call: TRBV6-5; clone_size: once; cdr3_length: 13; j_call: TRBJ2-7; d_call: NA; cdr3_aa: CASSLGANYEQYF; cdr3_nt: TGTGCCAGCAGCCTAGGGGCGAACTACGAGCAGTACTTC
v_call: TRBV19; clone_size: NA; cdr3_length: 13; j_call: TRBJ1-2; d_call: TRBD1; cdr3_aa: CASRTTGAYGYTF; cdr3_nt: TGTGCCAGTAGAACGACAGGGGCGTATGGCTACACCTTC
v_call: TRBV12-5; clone_size: NA; cdr3_length: 15; j_call: TRBJ2-3; d_call: TRBD2; cdr3_aa: CASGFLAGSTDTQYF; cdr3_nt: TGTGCTAGTGGTTTTTTAGCGGGAAGCACAGATACGCAGTATTTT
v_call: TRBV5-4; clone_size: NA; cdr3_length: 12; j_call: TRBJ1-2; d_call: NA; cdr3_aa: CASSLYGGGYTF; cdr3_nt: TGTGCCAGCAGCTTGTACGGGGGAGGCTACACCTTC
v_call: TRBV10-3; clone_size: NA; cdr3_length: 15; j_call: TRBJ2-5; d_call: TRBD2; cdr3_aa: CAIRLAGGRRETQYF; cdr3_nt: TGTGCCATCCGACTAGCGGGAGGGCGTCGAGAGACCCAGTACTTC
v_call: TRBV2; clone_size: NA; cdr3_length: 14; j_call: TRBJ1-3; d_call: NA; cdr3_aa: CASNQANSGNTIYF; cdr3_nt: TGTGCCAGCAATCAGGCTAACTCTGGAAACACCATATATTTT
v_call: TRBV11-3; clone_size: NA; cdr3_length: 13; j_call: TRBJ2-3; d_call: NA; cdr3_aa: CASSFSNGDTQYF; cdr3_nt: TGTGCCAGCAGCTTCTCTAACGGAGATACGCAGTATTTT
v_call: TRBV10-3; clone_size: NA; cdr3_length: 15; j_call: TRBJ2-1; d_call: TRBD1; cdr3_aa: CAISEPLTGASEQFF; cdr3_nt: TGTGCCATCAGTGAGCCCCTCACAGGGGCTAGTGAGCAGTTCTTC
v_call: TRBV4-2; clone_size: NA; cdr3_length: 17; j_call: TRBJ2-7; d_call: TRBD2; cdr3_aa: CASSQAGTSRVPPEQYF; cdr3_nt: TGTGCCAGCAGCCAAGCAGGGACTAGCCGAGTACCACCGGAGCAGTACTTC
v_call: TRBV7-9; clone_size: NA; cdr3_length: 16; j_call: TRBJ1-3; d_call: NA; cdr3_aa: CASSLAGSTAGNTIYF; cdr3_nt: TGTGCCAGCAGCTTAGCGGGTAGTACAGCTGGAAACACCATATATTTT
v_call: TRBV5-1; clone_size: NA; cdr3_length: 14; j_call: TRBJ2-5; d_call: TRBD1; cdr3_aa: CASSLADRGETQYF; cdr3_nt: TGCGCCAGCAGCTTGGCAGACAGGGGGGAGACCCAGTACTTC
v_call: TRBV13; clone_size: NA; cdr3_length: 16; j_call: TRBJ2-2; d_call: NA; cdr3_aa: CASSLWTKGVSGELFF; cdr3_nt: TGTGCCAGCAGCCTATGGACCAAGGGAGTCTCCGGGGAGCTGTTTTTT
v_call: TRBV4-2; clone_size: NA; cdr3_length: 17; j_call: TRBJ2-3; d_call: TRBD2; cdr3_aa: CASSQPGLAESTDTQYF; cdr3_nt: TGTGCCAGCAGCCAACCCGGACTAGCGGAAAGCACAGATACGCAGTATTTT